This TCR beta chain was recorded in a study of a mutant IDH1 vaccine in newly diagnosed glioma. Study in general: Vaccines were first given 4-6 weeks after radiotherapy alone, or with temozolomide cycles. Sex among treated patients split 62.5% male, about 40% female; mean age was approximately 40 years. The study, taken as a whole, reports: Apparently unrelated to pseudoprogression were changes in the top peripheral T cell clonotypes.

To note about this clone: Antigen: not known.

Clones were sequenced by immunoSEQ multiplex PCR, and TCRdb holds only the in-frame ones, with some missing. The profile shows 120,000 or so clones, around 80% of them singletons. From germline, CDR1 is LGHNA and CDR2 YNFKEQ. V dropped 4 bases and J dropped 7 bases, with 13 bases sitting between them. The CDR3 consists of 14 residues. Sample time point: week 11, during vaccination. All doses held 300 ug of mutant IDH1 20-mer peptide, with topical imiquimod. The donors' diagnosis was new WHO grade 3 or 4 astrocytoma that was IDH1-mutant and ATRX-lost. Sequenced here: PBMCs, sampled from a glioma patient whose treatment included an IDH1 peptide vaccine. This receptor was identified in a man aged 40-55 years with glioma. The V and J genes are TRBV4-2 and TRBJ2-2; D ambiguous. DNA of the CDR3: TGTGCCAGCAGCCCGGACGGGCCCGTCGGGGAGCTGTTTTTT. Protein: CASSPDGPVGELFF.